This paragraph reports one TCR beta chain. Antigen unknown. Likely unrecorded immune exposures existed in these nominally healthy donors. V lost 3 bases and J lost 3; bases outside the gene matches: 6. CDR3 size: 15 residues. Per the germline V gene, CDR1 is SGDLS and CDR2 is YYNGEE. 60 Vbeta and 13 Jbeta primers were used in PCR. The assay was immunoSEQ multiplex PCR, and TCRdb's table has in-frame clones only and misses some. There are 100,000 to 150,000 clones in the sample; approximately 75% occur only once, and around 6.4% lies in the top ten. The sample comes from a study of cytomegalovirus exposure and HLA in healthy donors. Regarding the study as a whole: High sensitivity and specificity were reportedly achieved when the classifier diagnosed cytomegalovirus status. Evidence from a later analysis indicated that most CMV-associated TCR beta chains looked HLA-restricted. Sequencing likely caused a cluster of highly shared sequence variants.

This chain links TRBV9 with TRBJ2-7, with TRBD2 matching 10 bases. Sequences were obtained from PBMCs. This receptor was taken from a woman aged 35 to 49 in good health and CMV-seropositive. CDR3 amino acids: CASSASGTSDYEQYF. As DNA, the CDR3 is TGTGCCAGCAGCGCCTCCGGGACTAGCGACTACGAGCAGTACTTC.